This T cell receptor beta chain was sequenced for a study of T cells in Graves' hyperthyroidism and ophthalmopathy. The hyperthyroidism patients had all been newly diagnosed, and their disease duration was under 2 months. Their ages ranged from 18 to 65 years. The diagnostic basis comprised clinical symptoms, serum thyroxine and TRAb, thyroid ultrasound and orbital computed tomography. TCR beta CDR3 regions were amplified from RNA transcripts. An initial round of RT-PCR targeting the TCR CDR3 relied on the HTBI primer set. Via MiXCR, TCRdb re-called the multiplex PCR reads, giving one row per CDR3 protein. The repertoire holds roughly 740,000 distinct CDR3 sequences, with about 17% as singletons. The CDR3 runs to 15 residues. The germline gives CDR1 KGHSH, CDR2 LQKENI. The V gene lost 2 bases and the J gene lost 7 bases, with 17 bases spanning the gap.

This clonotype was sampled from a man aged 18 to 29 with Graves' hyperthyroidism. Sequenced material: blood. The chain joins TRBV18 to TRBJ2-5; D is perhaps TRBD1 (5 bases). The CDR3 DNA reads as TGTGCCAGCTCACCAACAGGTTATACCAAGGGGACCCAGTACTTC. Protein sequence: CASSPTGYTKGTQYF. Looking up the rest from reference TRBV18 and TRBJ2-5 gives the full variable domain: NAGVMQNPRHLVRRRGQEARLRCSPMKGHSHVYWYRQLPEEGLKFMVYLQKENIIDESGMPKERFSAEFPKEGPSILRIQQVVRGDSAAYFCASSPTGYTKGTQYFGPGTRLLVL.